The rows below give T cell receptor beta chains drawn from one sample of a study of cytomegalovirus exposure and HLA in healthy donors. Profiling relied on immunoSEQ multiplex PCR, and the TCRdb table lists in-frame clones only, not all of them. The sample lists 120,000 to 150,000 clones, more than 65% occurring once. Source material: PBMCs. These receptors originate from a woman in her twenties or thirties in good health and CMV-seronegative. Both conserved end residues are part of each CDR3. Each record gives: D gene, J gene, clone size, V gene, CDR3 DNA, CDR3 protein. The D gene is left open where the match is weak. Part of the rows lack a size; the others show once, few, many or a class for expanded clones.

>-|TRBJ1-6|-|TRBV2
TGTGCCAGCGACGTTATCGGGTGTGCCCTCCACTTT
CASDVIGCALHF
>TRBD1|TRBJ2-5|-|TRBV14
TGTGCCAGCGAGTTCGCCCCCACAGGGGGCAAAAGAGAGACCCAGTACTTC
CASEFAPTGGKRETQYF
>TRBD1|TRBJ2-3|-|TRBV30
TGTGCCTTGCACACCGGGACAGGACGCACAGATACGCAGTATTTT
CALHTGTGRTDTQYF
>TRBD2|TRBJ2-7|few|TRBV6-6
TGTGCCAGCAGACTGACTAGCGGCGGTTCCTACGAGCAGTACTTC
CASRLTSGGSYEQYF
>-|TRBJ1-1|-|TRBV27
TGTGCCAGCAGCCCTGGGGAGGTGAACACTGAAGCTTTCTTT
CASSPGEVNTEAFF
>-|TRBJ1-4|once|TRBV25-1
TGTGCCAGCAGTGAATTCAGGGATCCAACTAATGAAAAACTGTTTTTT
CASSEFRDPTNEKLFF
>TRBD2|TRBJ2-5|-|TRBV4-2
TGTGCCAGCAGCCAAGTCCCGGGACTAGCGGGAGAGGGGGAGACCCAGTACTTC
CASSQVPGLAGEGETQYF
>TRBD1|TRBJ1-3|-|TRBV7-2
TGTGCCAGCAGCGGCAGTAGGGGGCTCTCTGGAAACACCATATATTTT
CASSGSRGLSGNTIYF
>-|TRBJ2-2|-|TRBV29-1
TGCAGCGCGGTCAGGGGATCGAACACCGGGGAGCTGTTTTTT
CSAVRGSNTGELFF
>-|TRBJ1-3|-|TRBV18
TGTGCCAGCTCACCAGCGAGGGAAGGAAACACCATATATTTT
CASSPAREGNTIYF